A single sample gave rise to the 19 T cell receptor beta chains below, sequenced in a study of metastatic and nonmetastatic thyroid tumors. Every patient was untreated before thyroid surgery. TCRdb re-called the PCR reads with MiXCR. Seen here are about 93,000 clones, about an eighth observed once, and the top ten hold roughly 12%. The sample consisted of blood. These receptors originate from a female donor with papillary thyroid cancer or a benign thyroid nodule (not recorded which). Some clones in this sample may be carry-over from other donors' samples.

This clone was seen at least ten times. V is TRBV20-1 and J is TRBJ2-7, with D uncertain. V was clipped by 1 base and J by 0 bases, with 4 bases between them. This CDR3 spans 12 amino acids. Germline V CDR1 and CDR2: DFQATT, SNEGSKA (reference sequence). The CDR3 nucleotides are TGCAGTGCTAGAGTCACCTCCTACGAGCAGTACTTC. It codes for CSARVTSYEQYF.

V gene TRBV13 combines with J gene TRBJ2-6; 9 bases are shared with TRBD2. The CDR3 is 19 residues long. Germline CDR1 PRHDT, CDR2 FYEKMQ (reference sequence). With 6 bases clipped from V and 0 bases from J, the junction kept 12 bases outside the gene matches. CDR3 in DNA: TGTGCCAGCAGGCTCAGGGACCTAGCGGGGCTCTCTGGGGCCAACGTCCTGACTTTC. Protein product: CASRLRDLAGLSGANVLTF.

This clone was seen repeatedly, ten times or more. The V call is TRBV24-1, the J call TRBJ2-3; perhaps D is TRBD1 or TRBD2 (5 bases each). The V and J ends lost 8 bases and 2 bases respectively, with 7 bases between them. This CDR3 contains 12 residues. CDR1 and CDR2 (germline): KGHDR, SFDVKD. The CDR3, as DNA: TGTGCCACCATGGGACCCACAGATACGCAGTATTTT. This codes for CATMGPTDTQYF.

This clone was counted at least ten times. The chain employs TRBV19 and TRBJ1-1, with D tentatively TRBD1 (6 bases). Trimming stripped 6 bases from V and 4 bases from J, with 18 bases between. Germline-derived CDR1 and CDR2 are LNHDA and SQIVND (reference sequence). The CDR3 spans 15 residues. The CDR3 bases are TGTGCCAGTAGACCTGGGGGGCAGTCGACCACTGAAGCTTTCTTT. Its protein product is CASRPGGQSTTEAFF.

The CDR3 protein is CASSPVGGLAYEQYF. CDR3 DNA: TGTGCCAGCAGCCCTGTAGGCGGTCTAGCCTACGAGCAGTACTTC. The V call is TRBV9, the J call TRBJ2-7, with D unresolved. CDR1 SGDLS and CDR2 YYNGEE come from the germline V gene. CDR3 length: 15 residues. V was pared by 4 bases and J by 2 bases, with 16 bases between.

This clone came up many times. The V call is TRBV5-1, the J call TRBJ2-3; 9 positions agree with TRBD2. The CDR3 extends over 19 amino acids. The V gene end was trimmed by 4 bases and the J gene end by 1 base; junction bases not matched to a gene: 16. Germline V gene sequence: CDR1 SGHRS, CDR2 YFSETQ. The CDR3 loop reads CASSGETSGLPKRTDTQYF. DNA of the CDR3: TGCGCCAGCAGCGGGGAGACTAGCGGCCTTCCCAAACGCACAGATACGCAGTATTTT.

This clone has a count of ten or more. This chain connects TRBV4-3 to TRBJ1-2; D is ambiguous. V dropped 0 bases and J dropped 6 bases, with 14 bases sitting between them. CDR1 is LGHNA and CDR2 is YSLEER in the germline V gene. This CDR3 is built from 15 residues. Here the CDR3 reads CASSQDLNTGDGYTF. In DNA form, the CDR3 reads TGCGCCAGCAGCCAAGATCTAAATACGGGAGATGGCTACACCTTC.

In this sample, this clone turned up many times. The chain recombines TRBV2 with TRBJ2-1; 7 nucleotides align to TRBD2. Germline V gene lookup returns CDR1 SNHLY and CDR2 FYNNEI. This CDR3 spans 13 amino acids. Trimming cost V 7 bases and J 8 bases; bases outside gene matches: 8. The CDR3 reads CASMRESVDEQFF. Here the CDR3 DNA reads TGTGCCAGCATGCGGGAGTCGGTTGATGAGCAGTTCTTC.

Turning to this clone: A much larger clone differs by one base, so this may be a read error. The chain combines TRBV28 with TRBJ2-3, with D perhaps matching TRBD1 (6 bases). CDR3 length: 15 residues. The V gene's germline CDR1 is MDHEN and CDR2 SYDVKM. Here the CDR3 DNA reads TGTGCCGGCAGTTTTCCAGGGGTCAGCACAGATACGCAGTATTTT. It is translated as CAGSFPGVSTDTQYF.

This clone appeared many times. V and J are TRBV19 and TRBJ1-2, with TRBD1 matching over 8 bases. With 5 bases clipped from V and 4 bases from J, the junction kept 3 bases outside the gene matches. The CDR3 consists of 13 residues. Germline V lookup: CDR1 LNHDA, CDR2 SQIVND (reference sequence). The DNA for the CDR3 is TGTGCCAGTAGTGAGGGACAGGCCTATGGCTACACCTTC. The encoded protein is CASSEGQAYGYTF.

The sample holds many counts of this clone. CDR3 sequence (DNA): TGTGCCAGCAGCCAAGATCATGATTGGACACACACTGAAGCTTTCTTT. Residues: CASSQDHDWTHTEAFF. This chain connects TRBV14 to TRBJ1-1, with D perhaps matching TRBD1 (5 bases). The V gene's germline CDR1 is SGHDN and CDR2 FVKESK. The CDR3 extends over 16 amino acids. Trimming removed 0 bases from V and 3 bases from J, with 14 bases in between.

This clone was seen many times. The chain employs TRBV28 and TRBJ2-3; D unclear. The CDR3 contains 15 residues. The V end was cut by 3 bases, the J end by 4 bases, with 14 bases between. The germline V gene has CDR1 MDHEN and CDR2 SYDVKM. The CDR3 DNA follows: TGTGCCAGCAGTTTGCCCGGAGCGTGGGCAGATACGCAGTATTTT. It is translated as CASSLPGAWADTQYF.

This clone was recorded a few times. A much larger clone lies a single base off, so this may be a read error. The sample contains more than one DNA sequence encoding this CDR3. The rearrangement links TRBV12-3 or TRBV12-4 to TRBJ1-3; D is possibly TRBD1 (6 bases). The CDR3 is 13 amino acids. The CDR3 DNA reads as TGTGCCAGCAGGCGGGACACAGAAAACACAATATATTTT. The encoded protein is CASRRDTENTIYF.

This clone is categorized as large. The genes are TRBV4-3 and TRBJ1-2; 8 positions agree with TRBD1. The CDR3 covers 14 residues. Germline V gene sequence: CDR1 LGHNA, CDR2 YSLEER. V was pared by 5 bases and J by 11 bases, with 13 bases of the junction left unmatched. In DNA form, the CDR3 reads TGCGCCAGCAGCTCCCAACCGTCCCAGGGGGCGTACACCTTC. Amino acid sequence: CASSSQPSQGAYTF.

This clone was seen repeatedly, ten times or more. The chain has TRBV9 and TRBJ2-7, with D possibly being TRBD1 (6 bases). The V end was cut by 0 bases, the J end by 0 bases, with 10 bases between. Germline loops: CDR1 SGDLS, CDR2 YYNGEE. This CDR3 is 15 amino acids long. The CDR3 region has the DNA TGTGCCAGCAGCGTAGGGCAGGGGCTCTCCTACGAGCAGTACTTC. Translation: CASSVGQGLSYEQYF.

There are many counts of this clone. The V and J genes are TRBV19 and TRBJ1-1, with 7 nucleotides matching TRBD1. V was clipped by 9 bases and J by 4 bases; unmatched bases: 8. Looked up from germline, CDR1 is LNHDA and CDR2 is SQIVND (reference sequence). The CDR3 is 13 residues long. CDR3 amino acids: CASSNPGGTEAFF. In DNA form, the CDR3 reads TGTGCCAGCTCCAATCCAGGGGGCACTGAAGCTTTCTTT.

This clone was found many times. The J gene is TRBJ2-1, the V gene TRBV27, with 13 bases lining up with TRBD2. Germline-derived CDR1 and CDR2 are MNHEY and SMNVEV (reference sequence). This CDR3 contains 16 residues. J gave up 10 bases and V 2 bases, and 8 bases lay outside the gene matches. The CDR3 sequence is CASSLDPTSGRAEQFF. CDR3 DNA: TGTGCCAGCAGTTTAGATCCCACTAGCGGGAGGGCCGAGCAGTTCTTC.

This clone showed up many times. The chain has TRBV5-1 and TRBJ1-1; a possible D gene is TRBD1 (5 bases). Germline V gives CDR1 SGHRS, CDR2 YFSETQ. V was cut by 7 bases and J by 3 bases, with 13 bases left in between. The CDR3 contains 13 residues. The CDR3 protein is CASSLDSYTEAFF. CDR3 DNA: TGCGCCAGCTCCCTTGACAGCTACACTGAAGCTTTCTTT. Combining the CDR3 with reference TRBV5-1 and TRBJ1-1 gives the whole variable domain KAGVTQTPRYLIKTRGQQVTLSCSPISGHRSVSWYQQTPGQGLQFLFEYFSETQRNKGNFPGRFSGRQFSNSRSEMNVSTLELGDSALYLCASSLDSYTEAFFGQGTRLTVV.

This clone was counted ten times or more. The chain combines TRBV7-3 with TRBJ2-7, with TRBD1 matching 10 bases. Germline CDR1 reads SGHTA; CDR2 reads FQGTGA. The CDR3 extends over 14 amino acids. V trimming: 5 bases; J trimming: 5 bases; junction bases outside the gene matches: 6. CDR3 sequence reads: CASSLGQGTHEQYF. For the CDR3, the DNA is TGTGCCAGCAGCCTGGGACAGGGGACCCACGAGCAGTACTTC.